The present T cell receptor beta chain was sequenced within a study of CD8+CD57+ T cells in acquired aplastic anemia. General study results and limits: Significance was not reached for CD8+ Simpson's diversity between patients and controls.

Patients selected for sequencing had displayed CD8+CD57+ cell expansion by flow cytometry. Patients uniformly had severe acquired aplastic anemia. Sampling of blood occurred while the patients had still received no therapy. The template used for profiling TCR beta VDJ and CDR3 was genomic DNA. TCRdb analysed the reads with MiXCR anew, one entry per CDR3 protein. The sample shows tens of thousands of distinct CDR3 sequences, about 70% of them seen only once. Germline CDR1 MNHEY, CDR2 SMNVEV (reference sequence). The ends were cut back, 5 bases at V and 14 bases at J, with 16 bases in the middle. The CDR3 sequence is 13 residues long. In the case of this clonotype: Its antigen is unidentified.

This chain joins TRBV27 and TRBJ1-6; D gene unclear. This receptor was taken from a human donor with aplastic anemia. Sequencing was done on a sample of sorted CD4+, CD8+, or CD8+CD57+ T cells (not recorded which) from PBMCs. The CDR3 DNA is TGTGCCAGCAGTGCTCTAAAAGGTTCGGCCCTCCACTTT. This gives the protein CASSALKGSALHF.